Listed below are T cell receptor beta chains from one sample, sequenced in a study of blood T cell repertoires in COVID-19. Sequencing was performed with immunoSEQ multiplex PCR; in TCRdb, only in-frame clones are kept and a portion is missing. The sample shows 210,000 or so clones, approximately 90% of them seen only once. Sample: peripheral blood. The receptors derive from a man aged 50 to 59 with acute or convalescent COVID-19. Each CDR3 is given with its conserved first and last residue. D genes are given only for firm matches. Rows give clone size only sometimes, using once, few, many, or a class for an expanded clone.

size	J	V	length	D	DNA	CDR3
-	TRBJ1-3	TRBV7-9	16	-	TGTGCCAGCAGCCGCCCAGGGACTATCTCTGGAAACACCATATATTTT	CASSRPGTISGNTIYF
-	TRBJ1-5	TRBV7-2	17	-	TGTGCCAGCAGCCCGCCCGGGAGGGAAAATAGCAATCAGCCCCAGCATTTT	CASSPPGRENSNQPQHF
-	TRBJ2-7	TRBV5-1	16	TRBD2	TGCGCCAGCAGCTTGGCCGTAGTAGCGGGGTCCTACGAGCAGTACTTC	CASSLAVVAGSYEQYF
once	TRBJ1-2	TRBV6-5	14	TRBD1	TGTGCCAGCAGGAAGGGGGGACAGATGAATGGCTACACCTTC	CASRKGGQMNGYTF
-	TRBJ1-1	TRBV27	13	-	TGTGCCAGCAGCTTTACTCAGGGCACTGAAGCTTTCTTT	CASSFTQGTEAFF
-	TRBJ1-2	TRBV5-1	15	-	TGCGCCAGCAGCCCCGCACAGGGAATTGGCTATGGCTACACCTTC	CASSPAQGIGYGYTF
-	TRBJ1-4	TRBV30	13	-	TGTGCCTGGAGCTTCGGGGGGAATGAAAAACTGTTTTTT	CAWSFGGNEKLFF
-	TRBJ2-7	TRBV4-1	16	-	TGCGCCAGCAGCCAAGAAAGTGGCAGGGGAGACTACGAGCAGTACTTC	CASSQESGRGDYEQYF
few	TRBJ1-1	TRBV7-9	15	-	TGTGCCAGCAGAACGGACAGCCACTGGAACACTGAAGCTTTCTTT	CASRTDSHWNTEAFF
-	TRBJ1-2	TRBV15	18	-	TGTGCCTTCACTCAACTCACCGGGACACCCCCTAGGATGTTTGGCTACACCTTC	CAFTQLTGTPPRMFGYTF